Described below is a single TCR beta chain sequence and its context. It has no known antigen specificity. No qualities accompany the bases; no much larger clone lies one base away. The cohort was made up of about 610 healthy bone marrow donors. Cohort members were all nominally healthy when sampled, although unrecorded immune exposures were likely present. CMV serostatus was recorded as positive for some 300 and negative for about 55% of the roughly 700 cohort members, whereas no CMV serostatus was recorded for the donor in question. A peripheral blood sample was provided by each donor, and peripheral blood mononuclear cells were used for TCR beta sequencing. The Qiagen DNeasy Blood Extraction Kit was used to extract genomic DNA from the blood cell samples. The sample belongs to a study of cytomegalovirus exposure and HLA in healthy donors (dated by TCRdb to about 2017). About the full investigation: According to an earlier analysis of around 600 of the donors, roughly 180 million T cells yielded 117 million unique TCR beta sequences and approximately 300 Gb of sequence data. Around 330 gigabases of sequencing data and about 92 million unique TCR sequences made up an early release that covered approximately 650 HLA-typed donors. Among the roughly 390 genotyped donors, roughly 80% belonged to the genetic ancestry cluster associated with self-reported Caucasian donors. The study aimed to test whether cataloging public T cell receptors could reveal signatures of past pathogen exposure. The study used immunosequencing to profile the T cell repertoires of approximately 690 subjects and linked those repertoires to cytomegalovirus serostatus. Along with the roughly 670-subject first cohort, a separate validation cohort of more than 90 different subjects was used. The study combined high-throughput TCR immunosequencing, statistical association of individual TCRs with disease status, and machine learning to predict cytomegalovirus infection status. In a later analysis, previously published TCR beta repertoires from about 670 donors were re-analyzed and high-resolution HLA genotyping was added so that TCR occurrence patterns could be studied. The later analysis used no new phenotypic data to find candidate immune exposures, relying instead on TCR beta sequences and their occurrence across donors. To decide whether each TCR beta V gene segment behaved as functional or pseudogenic, an earlier analysis of over 500 of the donors relied on high-throughput TCR beta sequencing. Donor age, sex, ethnicity and CMV serostatus were compiled together with the repertoire data. A later genetic analysis took genome-wide SNP genotypes for 398 of the 666 donors and used that subset as a discovery cohort. All discovery cohort repertoires had been generated on a single sequencing platform. HLA typing included class I and class II loci at four-digit resolution. The number of typed donors differed by locus: 629-630 for A, B, C, DRB1 and DQB1; about 520 for DQA1; roughly 600 for DPA1; and roughly 450 for DPB1. About five DR-DQ haplotypes were treated as single units for association and clustering because of strong linkage in the cohort. On average, 235,054 unique TCR beta nucleotide sequences were sequenced per donor among 350 to 400 genotyped donors of the cohort, with approximately 18% of those sequences being non-productive.

Receptors were amplified or captured by the immunoSEQ multiplex PCR assay. A mixture of 60 forward primers for TCR Vbeta segments and 13 reverse primers for TCR Jbeta segments was used in the multiplex PCR. Amplification of the CDR3 region of rearranged TCR beta genes was performed with a multiplex PCR assay on genomic DNA. The amplified TCR beta libraries were sequenced on the Illumina HiSeq System as 87-base-pair reads. For the original study's pipeline: A later analysis counted 65 million to 90 million unique TCR beta chains across the 500 to 850 repertoires, and around 9.9 million of these chains were shared by at least two donors. Raw reads were error-corrected and collapsed into unique sequences with a nearest-neighbor algorithm that merged closely related sequences to remove PCR and sequencing errors. V, D and J gene segments were assigned by aligning CDR3 sequences to IMGT reference sequences. Each retained sequence needed at least a six-nucleotide match to both a V gene segment and a J gene segment. A rearrangement counted as productive if the CDR3 had no stop codons and remained in frame with V and J, and every other rearrangement counted as non-productive. Following IMGT convention, CDR3 was defined as the stretch from the second conserved V-encoded cysteine to the conserved J-encoded phenylalanine. Sequences without an unambiguous match to a single V gene segment were excluded from the earlier analysis of approximately 560 of the donors. An earlier analysis of 587 of the donors classified V segments as functional when productive rearrangements were above 56.7% and as segregating when the standard deviation between donors was above 5%. A statistical classification framework was built for diagnosing cytomegalovirus status from the catalog of TCR beta chain sequences. In a later analysis, V and J genes were assigned by comparing TCR nucleotide sequences against IMGT/GENE-DB human TR gene sequences. In a later analysis, CDR3 sequences and most-parsimonious VDJ recombination scenarios were assigned using the TCRdist pipeline. A later analysis defined each TCR beta chain by its CDR3 amino acid sequence plus V-gene family, and excluded reads lacking a unique V-gene family. A later analysis removed nearly 600 highly shared, low-generation-probability nucleotide sequences to deal with suspected cross-contamination and a sequencing artifact. For each public chain, a later analysis derived a clonal expansion index from normalized ranks of inferred template counts within each repertoire. In a later analysis, generation probabilities were computed using a VDJ recombination model fitted to out-of-frame rearrangements, and the results were checked against IGoR. Hypergeometric tests were used in a later analysis to score TCR-TCR, TCR-HLA and TCR-CMV co-occurrence, with a repertoire-size bias correction applied to the TCR pairs. A later analysis estimated false discovery rates by permuting HLA or CMV assignments 20 times. In a later analysis, co-occurring TCRs were grouped with DBSCAN, and TCRdist sequence similarity was added when clustering was performed within HLA-allele-positive subsets. Repertoires with fewer than 30,000 or more than 120,000 public chains were left out of co-occurrence clustering, as were a few repertoires with anomalous nucleotide sharing. In its TCRdb copy, this immuneACCESS table keeps in-frame sequences only and misses some clones. Where compared with another copy, unresolved V genes explain less than half of these, and the others have no known cause. V and J calls and clone size come straight from that table; D and trimming were deduced from the DNA. This sample comprises some 140,000 clones, 65% to 80% of them detected only once. The top ten constitute roughly 1.7% of the sample.

Overall study results and their limits: The classifier was reported to diagnose cytomegalovirus status with high specificity and sensitivity in both the original and validation cohorts. Broadly in line with IMGT annotations, most TCR beta V segments showed up in productive rearrangements about 90% or about 30% of the time in an earlier analysis of 587 of the donors. Roughly uniform sequencing depth across donors was assumed in presence/absence analyses, although this assumption may not hold. The authors suggested that the approach could potentially be generalized to other disease states and immunological phenotypes. In this cohort, only TCR beta chains were sequenced, and detectable features were limited by the absence of alpha or paired-chain data. Immune exposure information for the cohort was limited to CMV serostatus. According to a later analysis, TCR association rates differed among HLA loci, with DRB1 alleles showing the most associated TCRs and HLA-C alleles showing the fewest. Compared with equally common non-associated chains, HLA-associated TCR beta chains in a later analysis were more clonally expanded and had lower generation probabilities. When HLA alleles, especially DR and DQ, strongly co-occurred, attributing TCR associations to individual alleles was difficult. At a false discovery rate of 0.05, a later analysis linked 16,951 TCR beta sequences to specific HLA alleles. In a later analysis, most CMV-associated TCR beta chains were found to appear HLA-restricted, with HLA associations seemingly driven largely by CMV exposure. HLA typing was unavailable for some donors at each locus, so association tests used only the typed subset. A further reported finding was that TCR beta sequences accurately predicted the HLA-A and HLA-B alleles for most subjects in the first cohort. A later genetic analysis reported fewer N-insertions in productive TCRs among donors in an Asian-associated ancestry cluster than the approximately 670-donor mean. Around 16 rarely observed V segments, including chromosome 9 orphons, were excluded from the earlier analysis of approximately 600 of the donors because counts were too low. Correlated functional status among segregating V segments might reflect linkage disequilibrium, but an unknown experimental factor could not be ruled out. A cluster of highly shared sequence variants was judged likely to be a technical artifact of the sequencing pipeline. A total of about 180 TCR beta chains were listed by the study as associated with cytomegalovirus. While some public TCRs were present in many individuals, most TCR sequences turned up only very rarely across donors. A later genetic analysis associated a missense DCLRE1C variant with V-gene and J-gene trimming of TCR beta chains, and an independent cohort replicated the association. Three of the identified cytomegalovirus-associated TCR beta chains were confirmed in vitro to be specific for cytomegalovirus antigens. According to a later analysis, parvovirus B19, influenza, CMV and Epstein-Barr virus appeared linked to several top co-occurrence clusters.

The source is a human donor in good health. Specimen: PBMCs.

The DNA sequence is TGTGCCAGCAGCCAATACCGCGGGGTCGGGGCAGATACGCAGTATTTT. This codes for CASSQYRGVGADTQYF. The chain joins TRBV5-4 to TRBJ2-3, with TRBD2 tentatively as D gene (6 bases match). V is cut by 4 bases and J by 4 bases, and the space between the germline ends is 19 bases. The CDR3 goes from the cysteine to the phenylalanine over 16 residues. Only the CDR3 DNA is retained, 48 bases long and in frame from the first base. The germline V gene (reference sequence) sets CDR1 to SGHNT and CDR2 to YYREEE.